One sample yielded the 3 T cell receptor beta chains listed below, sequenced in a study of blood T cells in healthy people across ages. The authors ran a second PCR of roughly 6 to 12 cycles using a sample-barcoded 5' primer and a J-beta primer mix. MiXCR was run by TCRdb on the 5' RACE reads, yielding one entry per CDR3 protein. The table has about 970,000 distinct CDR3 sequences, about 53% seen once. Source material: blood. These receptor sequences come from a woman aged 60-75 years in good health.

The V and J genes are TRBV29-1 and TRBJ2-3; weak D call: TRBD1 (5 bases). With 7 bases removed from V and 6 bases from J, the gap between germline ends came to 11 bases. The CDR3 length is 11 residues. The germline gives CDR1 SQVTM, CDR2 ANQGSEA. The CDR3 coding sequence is TGCAGCGGGGAAGGGGCTGATACGCAGTATTTT. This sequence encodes CSGEGADTQYF.

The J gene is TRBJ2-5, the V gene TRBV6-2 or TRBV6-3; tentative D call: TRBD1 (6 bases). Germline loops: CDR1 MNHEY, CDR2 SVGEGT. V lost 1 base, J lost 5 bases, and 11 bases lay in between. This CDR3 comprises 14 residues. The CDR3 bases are TGTGCCAGCAGTTACTTCCAGGGGCTGGAGACCCAGTACTTC. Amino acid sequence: CASSYFQGLETQYF.

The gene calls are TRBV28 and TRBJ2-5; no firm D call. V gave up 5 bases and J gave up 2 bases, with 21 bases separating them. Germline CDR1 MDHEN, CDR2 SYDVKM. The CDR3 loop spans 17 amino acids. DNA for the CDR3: TGTGCCAGCAGTCCAATATATGCCTTGGGCGGTCAAGAGACCCAGTACTTC. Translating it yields CASSPIYALGGQETQYF.